One and the same sample provided the 23 T cell receptor beta chains below, sequenced in a study of T cell responses to AZD1222 COVID-19 vaccine. TCRdb's copy holds only in-frame clones and misses some; the assay was immunoSEQ multiplex PCR. The table lists about 130,000 clones, around 87% of them singletons, with around 9.3% in the top ten. The sample was peripheral blood, taken on day 0 of AZD1222 vaccination. The receptors shown here come from an adult in good health.

The J gene is TRBJ1-1, the V gene TRBV27, with D tentatively TRBD1 (6 bases). The germline V gene encodes CDR1 MNHEY and CDR2 SMNVEV (reference sequence). The V end lost 2 bases, the J end lost 1 base, and 8 bases lay between the germline ends. CDR3 length: 14 amino acids. The CDR3 reads CASSLGGPNTEAFF. In DNA, the CDR3 is TGTGCCAGCAGTTTAGGGGGCCCGAACACTGAAGCTTTCTTT.

This sequence joins TRBV27 and TRBJ2-7; 11 positions agree with TRBD1. Germline V gene sequence: CDR1 MNHEY, CDR2 SMNVEV (reference sequence). V shed 6 bases, J shed 2 bases, and the junction held 9 bases outside the gene matches. The CDR3 runs to 16 residues. The CDR3, as DNA: TGTGCCAGCAGGCGAAATCCGGGACAGGGGGCCTACGAGCAGTACTTC. Protein product: CASRRNPGQGAYEQYF.

V and J are TRBV3-1 (or the pseudogene TRBV3-2) and TRBJ2-2, with D perhaps given as TRBD1 or TRBD2 (6 bases each). V lost 5 bases and J lost 1, with 14 bases in between. The CDR3 covers 16 residues. Germline CDR1 LGHDT, CDR2 YNNKEL (reference sequence). Written as DNA, the CDR3 is TGTGCCAGCAGCGACCGGGGGCGGGGGAACACCGGGGAGCTGTTTTTT. This codes for CASSDRGRGNTGELFF.

On this clone: The conserved final phenylalanine or tryptophan is absent from the CDR3, which likely points to a read error. Because the CDR3's place on the DNA is in doubt, the DNA is left out and the CDR3 is given as listed by TCRdb. The J gene is TRBJ2-7, the V gene TRBV21-1; whether TRBD2, the table's D call, matches the DNA was not checked. TRBV21-1 is listed as a pseudogene. The CDR3 contains 11 residues when both ends are counted. CDR3 protein: CASSNSPVPNR.

This chain links TRBV4-2 with TRBJ2-3; D uncertain. There are 14 residues in the CDR3. V gave up 4 bases and J gave up 0 bases, with 8 bases separating them. CDR1 and CDR2 (germline): LGHNA, YNFKEQ. This CDR3 is CASSPQLSTDTQYF. The CDR3 DNA is TGTGCCAGCAGCCCGCAGCTAAGCACAGATACGCAGTATTTT.

The rearrangement links TRBV7-9 to TRBJ1-3; no clear D gene. CDR1 and CDR2 from the germline V gene are SEHNR and FQNEAQ (reference sequence). This CDR3 contains 14 residues. The V gene lost 3 bases and the J gene lost 0 bases, with 6 bases spanning the gap. Here the CDR3 DNA reads TGTGCCAGCAGCTTTTCAGTCTCTGGAAACACCATATATTTT. Its translation: CASSFSVSGNTIYF.

The chain joins TRBV19 to TRBJ2-7, with 8 bases matching TRBD2. V gave up 3 bases and J gave up 5 bases; unmatched junction bases: 9. Germline V gene data show CDR1 as LNHDA and CDR2 as SQIVND (reference sequence). This CDR3 has 15 residues. CDR3 sequence: CASSIRGLVYDEQYF. For the CDR3, the DNA is TGTGCCAGTAGTATTAGGGGACTAGTATACGACGAGCAGTACTTC.

The chain has TRBV5-1 and TRBJ2-7; TRBD1 might be the D (6 bases). CDR3 length: 15 amino acids. Trimming stripped 6 bases from V and 5 bases from J, with 21 bases between. Germline CDR1 reads SGHRS; CDR2 reads YFSETQ. The CDR3 DNA reads TGCGCCAGCACCAAGACAGGCACGTCCCAGGACGAGCAGTACTTC. Translated, it gives CASTKTGTSQDEQYF.

This chain links TRBV6-2 or TRBV6-3 with TRBJ1-5; D perhaps matches TRBD1 (5 bases). Germline CDR1 is MNHEY and CDR2 is SVGEGT. The CDR3 covers 15 residues. With 0 bases removed from V and 5 bases from J, the gap between germline ends came to 11 bases. CDR3 amino acids: CASSYSQRGDQPQHF. CDR3 bases: TGTGCCAGCAGTTACTCCCAGAGGGGTGATCAGCCCCAGCATTTT.

This chain uses TRBV5-6 with TRBJ2-5; D might be TRBD1 or TRBD2, each matching 5 bases. Trimming shortened V by 2 bases and J by 2 bases, and 10 bases separated the two germline ends. The germline V gene encodes CDR1 SGHDT and CDR2 YYEEEE. The CDR3 sequence is 14 residues long. The CDR3 loop is CASSFPGGQETQYF. CDR3 in DNA: TGTGCCAGCAGCTTCCCTGGGGGTCAAGAGACCCAGTACTTC. The variable domain in full, completed from reference TRBV5-6 and TRBJ2-5, reads DAGVTQSPTHLIKTRGQQVTLRCSPKSGHDTVSWYQQALGQGPQFIFQYYEEEERQRGNFPDRFSGHQFPNYSSELNVNALLLGDSALYLCASSFPGGQETQYFGPGTRLLVL.

This chain uses TRBV5-1 with TRBJ2-3; D uncertain. This CDR3 spans 13 amino acids. The V end lost 0 bases, the J end lost 4 bases, and 6 bases lay between the germline ends. The germline gives CDR1 SGHRS, CDR2 YFSETQ. The CDR3 nucleotides read TGCGCCAGCAGCTTGGTTGGGGCAGATACGCAGTATTTT. This codes for CASSLVGADTQYF. Full variable domain (missing parts from reference TRBV5-1 and TRBJ2-3): KAGVTQTPRYLIKTRGQQVTLSCSPISGHRSVSWYQQTPGQGLQFLFEYFSETQRNKGNFPGRFSGRQFSNSRSEMNVSTLELGDSALYLCASSLVGADTQYFGPGTRLTVL.

In its sample, this clone was seen once. The chain uses TRBV7-2 and TRBJ1-2; TRBD1 matches 7 bases. CDR3 length equals 16 residues. Trimming removed 4 bases from V and 3 bases from J; junction bases left unmatched: 11. The V gene's germline CDR1 is SGHTA and CDR2 FQGNSA. The CDR3 region has the DNA TGTGCCAGCAGCTCCCAGGGGGGCCTCGGGGACTATGGCTACACCTTC. Amino acid sequence: CASSSQGGLGDYGYTF.

The chain recombines TRBV5-4 with TRBJ2-7, with 12 bases aligning to TRBD2. The CDR3 runs 15 residues. Germline V gene sequence: CDR1 SGHNT, CDR2 YYREEE (reference sequence). The V and J ends lost 0 bases and 7 bases, in that order; junction bases with no gene match: 5. CDR3 residues: CASSLGLAGGREQYF. The CDR3, as DNA: TGTGCCAGCAGCTTGGGGCTAGCGGGAGGGCGGGAGCAGTACTTC.

The genes are TRBV4-3 and TRBJ2-2; 8 nucleotides agree with TRBD1. With V trimmed by 0 bases and J by 0 bases, 6 bases remained unmatched. The CDR3 spans 18 residues. Per the germline V gene, CDR1 is LGHNA and CDR2 is YSLEER. The CDR3 loop is CASSQEGQGAANTGELFF. As DNA, the CDR3 is TGCGCCAGCAGCCAAGAAGGTCAGGGGGCCGCGAACACCGGGGAGCTGTTTTTT.

The chain uses TRBV2 and TRBJ2-3, with TRBD2 matching 12 bases. Germline CDR1 SNHLY, CDR2 FYNNEI. CDR3 size: 14 residues. V shed 10 bases and J 3 bases; nucleotides not matched to a gene: 5. This chain's CDR3 is CAITSGGSTDTQYF. The CDR3 DNA reads TGTGCCATTACTAGCGGGGGGTCTACAGATACGCAGTATTTT. Complete variable domain (other parts from reference TRBV2 and TRBJ2-3): EPEVTQTPSHQVTQMGQEVILRCVPISNHLYFYWYRQILGQKVEFLVSFYNNEISEKSEIFDDQFSVERPDGSNFTLKIRSTKLEDSAMYFCAITSGGSTDTQYFGPGTRLTVL.

This chain uses TRBV27 with TRBJ1-2; 9 nucleotides align to TRBD1. Trimming at V came to 5 bases and at J to 8 bases, leaving 6 bases not matched to a gene. Germline V lookup: CDR1 MNHEY, CDR2 SMNVEV (reference sequence). This CDR3 spans 13 amino acids. CDR3 sequence reads: CASSPGQGAGYTF. CDR3 nucleotide sequence: TGTGCCAGCAGTCCGGGACAGGGAGCCGGCTACACCTTC.

The chain links TRBV7-2 to TRBJ2-2; D is ambiguous. Germline CDR1 is SGHTA and CDR2 is FQGNSA. V was clipped by 4 bases and J by 5 bases, with 8 bases between them. The CDR3 spans 13 residues. The CDR3 spells CASSSTATGELFF. In DNA form, the CDR3 reads TGTGCCAGCAGCTCAACAGCGACCGGGGAGCTGTTTTTT.

This clone was recorded only once. V and J are TRBV6-1 and TRBJ1-2; tentative D call: TRBD1 (5 bases). CDR1 is MNHNS, CDR2 SASEGT, per germline. V lost 3 bases and J lost 4, with 15 bases in between. CDR3 length: 15 residues. The CDR3 sequence is CASSETLGTAYGYTF. The CDR3 DNA is TGTGCCAGCAGTGAGACGCTCGGGACGGCCTATGGCTACACCTTC.

This clone has just one count. This chain joins TRBV28 and TRBJ2-7; 8 bases match TRBD1. Unmatched junction bases numbered 15, after V lost 8 bases and J lost 6 bases. The CDR3 loop spans 15 amino acids. The V gene's germline CDR1 is MDHEN and CDR2 SYDVKM. Here the CDR3 reads CASVPTGDQIGEQYF. Here the CDR3 DNA reads TGTGCCAGCGTGCCGACAGGGGATCAAATAGGCGAGCAGTACTTC.

The rearrangement links TRBV19 to TRBJ1-5; maybe TRBD1 (6 bases). Germline V gene sequence: CDR1 LNHDA, CDR2 SQIVND (reference sequence). The CDR3 is 14 amino acids. The germline V and J ends were trimmed by 3 bases and 4 bases, with 10 bases remaining between them. CDR3 DNA: TGTGCCAGTAGTATCCGGGACACTAATCAGCCCCAGCATTTT. This translates into CASSIRDTNQPQHF.

With respect to this clone: Germline is not matched at one junction end, which may reflect a read error. The chain carries TRBV7-7 and TRBJ2-1, with TRBD1 matching over 12 bases. This CDR3 contains 15 residues. Germline V gene lookup returns CDR1 SSHAT and CDR2 FNYEAQ (reference sequence). CDR3 amino acids: CASSLGQGAYNEQFF. Here the CDR3 DNA reads TGTGCTAGCAGCTTGGGACAGGGGGCTTACAATGAGCAGTTCTTC.

J is TRBJ2-5 and V is TRBV7-9, with D possibly matching TRBD1 (5 bases). The CDR3 is 18 amino acids. The V end was cut by 2 bases, the J end by 3 bases, with 22 bases between. Germline V gene sequence: CDR1 SEHNR, CDR2 FQNEAQ (reference sequence). CDR3 coding DNA: TGTGCCAGCAGCTTACAGCGTTGGCAGGGCCCAGTAAAAGAGACCCAGTACTTC. This encodes CASSLQRWQGPVKETQYF.

The V gene is TRBV6-2 or TRBV6-3, the J gene TRBJ2-1; 15 bases line up with TRBD2. From germline, CDR1 is MNHEY and CDR2 SVGEGT. The CDR3 is made up of 17 amino acids. V gave up 0 bases and J gave up 8 bases; unmatched junction bases: 5. The CDR3 region has the DNA TGTGCCAGCAGTTACTCTACCGGACTAGCGGGAGGGTATGAGCAGTTCTTC. Encoded protein: CASSYSTGLAGGYEQFF.